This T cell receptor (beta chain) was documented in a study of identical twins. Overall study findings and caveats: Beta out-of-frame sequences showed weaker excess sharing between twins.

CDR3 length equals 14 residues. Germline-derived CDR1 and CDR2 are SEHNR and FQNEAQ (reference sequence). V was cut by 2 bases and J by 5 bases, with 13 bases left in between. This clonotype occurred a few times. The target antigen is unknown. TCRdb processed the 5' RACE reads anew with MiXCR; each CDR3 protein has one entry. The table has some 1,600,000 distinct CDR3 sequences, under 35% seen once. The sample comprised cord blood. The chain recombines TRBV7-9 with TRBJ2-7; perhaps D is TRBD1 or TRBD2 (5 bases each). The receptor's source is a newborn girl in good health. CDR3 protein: CASSLLGPLHEQYF. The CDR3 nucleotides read TGTGCCAGCAGCTTATTGGGACCTCTGCACGAGCAGTACTTC.